The sequence of this TCR beta chain was determined in a study of shared T cell receptors in the human thymus. Data came from immunoSEQ multiplex PCR; TCRdb stores just in-frame clones and leaves some out. The sample includes about 380,000 clones, 95% of them seen just once. Trimming shortened V by 4 bases and J by 3 bases, and 15 bases separated the two germline ends. Germline V CDR1 and CDR2: SGHVS, FQNEAQ. There are 15 residues in the CDR3. This receptor was taken from a human donor. The sequenced sample was thymocytes. J is TRBJ1-2 and V is TRBV7-8; D call uncertain. CDR3 region: CASSYRHPWDYGYTF. Here the CDR3 DNA reads TGTGCCAGCAGCTATAGACACCCGTGGGACTATGGCTACACCTTC.